These T cell receptor beta chains were read from a single sample in a study of CD8 T cells in ankylosing spondylitis. TCRdb re-analysed the 5' RACE reads in MiXCR, keeping a single row per CDR3 protein. The sample shows 220,000 or so distinct CDR3 sequences, about 18% of them seen only once. Sample: blood, either unsorted or a sorted T cell fraction (not recorded which). The receptors shown here come from a male donor with ankylosing spondylitis. The CDR3 runs from the conserved cysteine through the conserved F or W. The order of the fields is J gene, V gene, clone size, CDR3 length, D gene, CDR3 protein, CDR3 DNA. D genes are given only for firm matches. Rows give clone size only sometimes, using once, few, many, or a class for an expanded clone.

>TRBJ2-1|TRBV29-1|many|14|-
CSVELPVSYNEQFF
TGCAGCGTTGAATTACCCGTCTCCTACAATGAGCAGTTCTTC
>TRBJ2-3|TRBV24-1|-|17|-
CATSDSASRMSTDTQYF
TGTGCCACCAGTGATTCGGCCAGTAGGATGAGCACAGATACGCAGTATTTT
>TRBJ1-1|TRBV29-1|few|11|TRBD1
CSDLRGTEAFF
TGCAGTGACCTCAGGGGGACTGAAGCTTTCTTT
>TRBJ2-3|TRBV6-5|-|14|-
CASSPRGGQDTQYF
TGTGCCAGCTCCCCCAGGGGGGGGCAGGATACGCAGTATTTT
>TRBJ1-1|TRBV4-3|many|15|-
CASSQETDLNTEAFF
TGCGCCAGCAGCCAAGAAACAGATCTGAACACTGAAGCTTTCTTT
>TRBJ1-3|TRBV20-1|few|16|-
CSARRSAVYSGNTIYF
TGCAGTGCTAGAAGGTCAGCCGTTTACTCTGGAAACACCATATATTTT
>TRBJ2-7|TRBV20-1|-|14|-
CSARGGQASYEQYF
TGCAGTGCTAGAGGGGGGCAAGCCTCCTACGAGCAGTACTTC
>TRBJ2-7|TRBV3-1|-|12|-
CASSQDAYEQYF
TGTGCCAGCAGCCAAGATGCCTACGAGCAGTACTTC
>TRBJ2-5|TRBV6-2/TRBV6-3|-|15|TRBD1
CASSHRDRVQETQYF
TGTGCCAGCAGCCACCGGGACAGGGTCCAAGAGACCCAGTACTTC
>TRBJ2-6|TRBV12-3/TRBV12-4|-|19|-
CASSLGGEGEVTGANVLTF
TGTGCCAGCAGTTTAGGAGGGGAGGGGGAGGTGACTGGGGCCAACGTCCTGACTTTC
>TRBJ2-7|TRBV2|few|15|-
CASSEGVSFSYEQYF
TGTGCCAGCAGTGAAGGGGTTAGTTTTTCCTACGAGCAGTACTTC
>TRBJ2-1|TRBV7-9|few|14|TRBD2
CASIGGLEYNEQFF
TGTGCCAGCATTGGGGGACTAGAGTACAATGAGCAGTTCTTC
>TRBJ2-1|TRBV5-1|few|14|-
CASSLAGQIHEQFF
TGCGCCAGCAGCTTGGCCGGACAGATCCATGAGCAGTTCTTC
>TRBJ2-3|TRBV6-2/TRBV6-3|-|17|TRBD2
CASSYGRLAGAPDTQYF
TGTGCCAGCAGTTACGGACGTTTAGCGGGAGCCCCGGATACGCAGTATTTT
>TRBJ1-2|TRBV7-9|-|14|-
CASSSLRSWYGYTF
TGTGCCAGCAGCTCACTTCGATCTTGGTATGGCTACACCTTC
>TRBJ2-3|TRBV29-1|few|14|-
CSVVGPPGPDTQYF
TGCAGCGTTGTGGGACCCCCCGGCCCAGATACGCAGTATTTT
>TRBJ1-3|TRBV4-1|-|15|-
CASSQATNDGNTIYF
TGCGCCAGCAGCCAAGCAACAAACGACGGAAACACCATATATTTT
>TRBJ2-7|TRBV12-3/TRBV12-4|many|13|-
CASSPAKFYEQYF
TGTGCCAGCAGCCCCGCTAAGTTTTACGAGCAGTACTTC
>TRBJ2-1|TRBV19|few|15|TRBD2
CASGFGAGAYNEQFF
TGTGCCAGTGGGTTTGGGGCGGGAGCTTACAATGAGCAGTTCTTC
>TRBJ2-7|TRBV7-9|-|15|-
CASSPPGTVSYEQYF
TGTGCCAGCAGCCCGCCCGGCACAGTCTCCTACGAGCAGTACTTC
>TRBJ2-2|TRBV12-3/TRBV12-4|-|14|-
CASSLPRSAGELFF
TGTGCCAGCAGTTTACCACGGTCGGCCGGGGAGCTGTTTTTT
>TRBJ2-7|TRBV20-1|-|15|TRBD2
CSARTRTRVTYEQYF
TGCAGTGCTAGAACTCGGACTAGAGTCACCTACGAGCAGTACTTC
>TRBJ2-2|TRBV12-3/TRBV12-4|many|16|-
CASSPRLVLNTGELFF
TGTGCCAGCAGCCCCAGACTAGTCCTGAACACCGGGGAGCTGTTTTTT